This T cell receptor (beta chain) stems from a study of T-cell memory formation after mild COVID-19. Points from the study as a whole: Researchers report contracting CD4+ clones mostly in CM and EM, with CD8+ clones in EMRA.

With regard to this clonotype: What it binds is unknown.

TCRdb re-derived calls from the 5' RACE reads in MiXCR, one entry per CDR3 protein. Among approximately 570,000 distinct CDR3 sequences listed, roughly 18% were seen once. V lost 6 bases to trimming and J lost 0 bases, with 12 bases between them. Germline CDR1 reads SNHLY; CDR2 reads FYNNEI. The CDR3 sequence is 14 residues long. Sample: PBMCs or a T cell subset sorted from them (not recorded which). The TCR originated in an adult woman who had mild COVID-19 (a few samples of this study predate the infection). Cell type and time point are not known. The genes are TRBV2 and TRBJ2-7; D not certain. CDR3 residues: CASRPSGSSYEQYF. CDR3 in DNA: TGTGCCAGCAGACCGTCGGGTAGCTCCTACGAGCAGTACTTC.